The present entry profiles one TCR beta chain with its context. The sample is drawn from a study of CD8 T cells in acute hepatitis C reinfection. Time point indicated: at least 347 days after estimated infection, following spontaneous clearance. Sequencing of hepatitis C virus-specific cells was done ex vivo rather than after in vitro expansion. Measured with immunoSEQ multiplex PCR; TCRdb has only the in-frame clones, and not every one. The table has 2,000 to 3,000 clones, about 70% seen once. This TCR was sampled from a man aged 40-49 years who spontaneously cleared hepatitis C infection. The specimen comprised HCV NS3-1073 tetramer-sorted CD8+ T cells from PBMCs, sampled at follow-up.

The CDR3 sequence: CASSTSGGWDSPQHF. The CDR3 DNA reads TGTGCCAGCAGCACCTCAGGGGGCTGGGATTCGCCCCAGCATTTT. The chain couples TRBV9 to TRBJ1-5; 8 nucleotides align to TRBD1. Trimming removed 4 bases from V and 9 bases from J; junction bases left unmatched: 12. CDR1 and CDR2 (germline): SGDLS, YYNGEE. This CDR3 has 15 amino acids.